This paragraph reports one TCR beta chain. The data originate from a study of blood T cell repertoires in COVID-19. V was clipped by 3 bases and J by 8 bases, with 16 bases between them. Germline CDR1 LNHDA, CDR2 SQIVND (reference sequence). This CDR3 contains 14 residues. In the study's own analysis: Scientists estimated how many nucleated cells there were by amplifying reference gene primers. Produced via immunoSEQ multiplex PCR; TCRdb's table is partial and in-frame only. From that table come the V and J calls and clone size; the DNA was used to work out D and trimming. In the table there are 75,000 to 100,000 clones, roughly 87% of which are singletons.

Sequencing input: peripheral blood. This receptor was taken from an elderly woman with acute or convalescent COVID-19. The gene calls are TRBV19 and TRBJ1-2; D gene uncertain. The CDR3 loop reads CASSMAQINLGYTF. The CDR3 bases are TGTGCCAGTAGTATGGCCCAGATTAATTTAGGCTACACCTTC. The full variable domain, completed using reference TRBV19 and TRBJ1-2, is DGGITQSPKYLFRKEGQNVTLSCEQNLNHDAMYWYRQDPGQGLRLIYYSQIVNDFQKGDIAEGYSVSREKKESFPLTVTSAQKNPTAFYLCASSMAQINLGYTFGSGTRLTVV.